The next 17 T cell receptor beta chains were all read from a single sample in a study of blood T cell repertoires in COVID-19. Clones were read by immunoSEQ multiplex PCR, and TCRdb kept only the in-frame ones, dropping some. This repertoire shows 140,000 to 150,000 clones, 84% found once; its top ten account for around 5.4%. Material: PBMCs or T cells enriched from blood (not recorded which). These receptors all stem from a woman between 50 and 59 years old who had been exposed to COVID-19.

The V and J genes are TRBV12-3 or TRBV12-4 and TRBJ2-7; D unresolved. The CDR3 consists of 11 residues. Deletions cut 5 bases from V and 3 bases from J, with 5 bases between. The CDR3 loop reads CASSAHYEQYF. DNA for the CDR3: TGTGCCAGCAGTGCGCACTACGAGCAGTACTTC.

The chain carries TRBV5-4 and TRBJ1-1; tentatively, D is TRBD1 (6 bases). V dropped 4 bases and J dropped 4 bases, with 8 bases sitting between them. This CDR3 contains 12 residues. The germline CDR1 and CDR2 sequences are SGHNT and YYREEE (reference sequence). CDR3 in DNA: TGTGCCAGCAGCCCACAGGGCACTGAAGCTTTCTTT. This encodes CASSPQGTEAFF.

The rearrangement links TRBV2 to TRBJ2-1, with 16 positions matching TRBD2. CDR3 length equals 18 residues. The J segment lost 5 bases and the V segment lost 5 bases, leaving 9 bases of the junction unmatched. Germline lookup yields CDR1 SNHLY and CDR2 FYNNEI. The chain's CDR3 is CASSSGTSGGVWNNEQFF. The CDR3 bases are TGTGCCAGCAGTAGCGGGACTAGCGGGGGGGTATGGAACAATGAGCAGTTCTTC.

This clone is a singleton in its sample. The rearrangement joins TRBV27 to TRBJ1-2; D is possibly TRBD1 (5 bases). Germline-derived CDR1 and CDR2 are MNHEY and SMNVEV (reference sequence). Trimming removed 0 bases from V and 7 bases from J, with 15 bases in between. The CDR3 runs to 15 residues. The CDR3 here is CASSLSWGLDSGYTF. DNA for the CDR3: TGTGCCAGCAGTTTATCGTGGGGACTGGATTCTGGCTACACCTTC.

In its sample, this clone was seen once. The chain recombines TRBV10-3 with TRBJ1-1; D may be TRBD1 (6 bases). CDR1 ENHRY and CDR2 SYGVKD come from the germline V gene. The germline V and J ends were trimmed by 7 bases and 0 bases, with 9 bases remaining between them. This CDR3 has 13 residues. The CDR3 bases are TGTGCCATCATGCCAGGGGTGAACACTGAAGCTTTCTTT. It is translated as CAIMPGVNTEAFF.

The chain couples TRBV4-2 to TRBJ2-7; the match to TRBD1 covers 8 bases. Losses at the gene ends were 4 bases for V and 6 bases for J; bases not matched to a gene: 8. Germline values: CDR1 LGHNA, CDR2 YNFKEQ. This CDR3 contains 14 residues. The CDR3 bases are TGTGCCAGCAGCCGCAACAGGGGGTCCCTCGAGCAGTACTTC. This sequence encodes CASSRNRGSLEQYF.

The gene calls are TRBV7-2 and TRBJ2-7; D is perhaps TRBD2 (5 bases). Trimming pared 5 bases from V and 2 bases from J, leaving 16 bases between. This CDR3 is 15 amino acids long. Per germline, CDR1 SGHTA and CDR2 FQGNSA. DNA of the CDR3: TGTGCCAGCAGCGGAGTCGCGGGCACCACCTACGAGCAGTACTTC. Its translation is CASSGVAGTTYEQYF.

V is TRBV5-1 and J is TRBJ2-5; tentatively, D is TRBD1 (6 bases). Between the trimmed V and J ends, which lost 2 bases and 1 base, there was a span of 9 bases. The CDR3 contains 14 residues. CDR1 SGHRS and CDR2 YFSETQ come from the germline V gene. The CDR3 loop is CASSLQGLQETQYF. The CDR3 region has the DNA TGCGCCAGCAGCTTACAGGGCCTCCAAGAGACCCAGTACTTC.

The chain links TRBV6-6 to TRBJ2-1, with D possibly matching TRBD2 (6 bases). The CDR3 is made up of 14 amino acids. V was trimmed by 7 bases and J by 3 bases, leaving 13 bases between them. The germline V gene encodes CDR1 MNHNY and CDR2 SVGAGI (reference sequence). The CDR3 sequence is CASTYLADYNEQFF. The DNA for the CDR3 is TGTGCCAGCACCTACTTAGCGGACTACAATGAGCAGTTCTTC.

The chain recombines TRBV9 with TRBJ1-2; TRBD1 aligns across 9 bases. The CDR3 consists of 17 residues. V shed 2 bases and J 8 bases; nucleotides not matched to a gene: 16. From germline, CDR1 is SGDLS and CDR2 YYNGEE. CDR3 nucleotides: TGTGCCAGCAGCGTGAGGCCCTCGGCCGGGACAGGGAGCGGCTACACCTTC. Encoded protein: CASSVRPSAGTGSGYTF.

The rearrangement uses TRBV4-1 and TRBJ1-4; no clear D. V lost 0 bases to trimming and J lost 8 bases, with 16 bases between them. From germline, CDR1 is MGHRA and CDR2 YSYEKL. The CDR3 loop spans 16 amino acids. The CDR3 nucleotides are TGCGCCAGCAGCCAAGATTGGTCCCGAGTTATGGAAAAACTGTTTTTT. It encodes CASSQDWSRVMEKLFF.

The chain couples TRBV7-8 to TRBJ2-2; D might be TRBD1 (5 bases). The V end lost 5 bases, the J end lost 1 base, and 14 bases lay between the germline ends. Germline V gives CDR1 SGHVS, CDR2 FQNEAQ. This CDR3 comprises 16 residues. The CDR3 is CASSPTVGLNTGELFF. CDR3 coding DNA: TGTGCCAGCAGCCCGACTGTGGGGCTGAACACCGGGGAGCTGTTTTTT.

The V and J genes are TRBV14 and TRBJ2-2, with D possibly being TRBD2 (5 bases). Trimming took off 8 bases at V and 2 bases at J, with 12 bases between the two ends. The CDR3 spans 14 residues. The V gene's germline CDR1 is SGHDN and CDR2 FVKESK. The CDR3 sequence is CASRSGQNTGELFF. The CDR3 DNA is TGTGCCAGCCGGAGCGGCCAAAACACCGGGGAGCTGTTTTTT.

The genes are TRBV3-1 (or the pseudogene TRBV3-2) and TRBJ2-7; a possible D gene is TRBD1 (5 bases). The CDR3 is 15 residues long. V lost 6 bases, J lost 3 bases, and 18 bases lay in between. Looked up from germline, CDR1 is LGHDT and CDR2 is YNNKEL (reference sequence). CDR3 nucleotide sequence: TGTGCCAGCAGTCATCCTCAGGGTAACCTCTACGAGCAGTACTTC. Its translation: CASSHPQGNLYEQYF.

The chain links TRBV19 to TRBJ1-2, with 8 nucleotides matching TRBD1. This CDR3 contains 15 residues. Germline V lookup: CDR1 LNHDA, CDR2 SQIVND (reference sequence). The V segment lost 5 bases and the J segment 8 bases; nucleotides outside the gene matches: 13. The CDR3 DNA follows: TGTGCCAGTAGTTTATTTGGACAGGGTCTTGAGGGCTACACCTTC. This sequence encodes CASSLFGQGLEGYTF.

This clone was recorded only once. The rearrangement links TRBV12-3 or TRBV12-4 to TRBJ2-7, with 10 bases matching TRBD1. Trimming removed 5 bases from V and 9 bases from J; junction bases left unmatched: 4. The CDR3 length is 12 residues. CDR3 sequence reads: CASSTGTGVQYF. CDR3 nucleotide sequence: TGTGCCAGCAGTACCGGGACAGGGGTGCAGTACTTC.

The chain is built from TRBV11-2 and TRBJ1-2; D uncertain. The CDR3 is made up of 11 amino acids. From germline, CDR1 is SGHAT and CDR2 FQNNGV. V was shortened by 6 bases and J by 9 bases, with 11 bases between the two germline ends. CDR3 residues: CASRRGGSYTF. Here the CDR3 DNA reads TGTGCCAGCAGACGTGGAGGTAGCTACACCTTC.